These T cell receptor beta chains were read from a single sample in a study of cytomegalovirus exposure and HLA in healthy donors. The protocol was immunoSEQ multiplex PCR, while the TCRdb copy is restricted to in-frame clones and leaves out a portion. The sample contains 180,000 or so clones, 70% to 80% of which appear only once. Sequences were obtained from PBMCs. These receptors were obtained from a man younger than 35 in good health and CMV-seronegative. Each CDR3 is given with its conserved first and last residue. The order of the fields is D gene, J gene, V gene, clone size, CDR3 protein, CDR3 DNA. The D gene is left open where the match is weak. The size entry is marked missing in some rows and otherwise reads once, few, many or a size class.

>NA|TRBJ1-5|TRBV10-3|NA
CAISREGNQPQHF
TGTGCCATCAGCCGGGAGGGCAATCAGCCCCAGCATTTT
>NA|TRBJ1-6|TRBV27|NA
CASSQYNSPLHF
TGTGCCAGCAGCCAATATAATTCACCCCTCCACTTT
>TRBD2|TRBJ2-7|TRBV7-9|NA
CASSPATSGASPYNEQYF
TGTGCCAGCAGCCCAGCGACTAGCGGGGCCTCTCCCTACAACGAGCAGTACTTC
>TRBD1|TRBJ2-3|TRBV7-3|NA
CASSRGQAPSTDTQYF
TGTGCCAGCAGCCGAGGACAGGCGCCTAGCACAGATACGCAGTATTTT
>TRBD1|TRBJ1-5|TRBV6-4|NA
CASSPGGGSQPQHF
TGTGCCAGCAGTCCGGGAGGGGGCAGTCAGCCCCAGCATTTT
>NA|TRBJ2-7|TRBV21-1|once
CASIAGKGPYEQYF
TGTGCCAGCATCGCGGGAAAGGGCCCCTACGAGCAGTACTTC
>NA|TRBJ2-5|TRBV2|NA
CASRASGAQETQYF
TGTGCCAGCAGAGCTAGTGGGGCCCAAGAGACCCAGTACTTC
>NA|TRBJ2-2|TRBV19|NA
CASNRDLNTGELFF
TGTGCCAGCAACCGGGACTTGAACACCGGGGAGCTGTTTTTT
>TRBD1|TRBJ1-1|TRBV5-1|NA
CASSRGTGENTEAFF
TGCGCCAGCAGCCGGGGGACAGGGGAGAACACTGAAGCTTTCTTT
>NA|TRBJ1-1|TRBV18|NA
CASSPGDAAFF
TGTGCCAGCTCACCCGGGGATGCGGCTTTCTTT
>NA|TRBJ1-4|TRBV30|NA
CAWSTGMGEKLFF
TGTGCCTGGAGTACAGGGATGGGTGAAAAACTGTTTTTT
>NA|TRBJ1-5|TRBV4-2|NA
CASSVGRGLERGPQHF
TGTGCCAGCAGCGTCGGTAGGGGACTGGAGCGGGGGCCCCAGCATTTT
>TRBD1|TRBJ1-5|TRBV6-6|NA
CASTRDRGLSNQPQHF
TGTGCCAGCACCCGGGACAGGGGTTTGAGCAATCAGCCCCAGCATTTT
>NA|TRBJ2-7|TRBV25-1|NA
CASSGFTAGLNYEQYF
TGTGCCAGCAGTGGGTTCACGGCGGGGCTTAACTACGAGCAGTACTTC
>TRBD1|TRBJ1-6|TRBV5-1|NA
CASSLGGTENSPLHF
TGCGCCAGCAGCCTGGGCGGGACAGAGAATTCACCCCTCCACTTT
>TRBD1|TRBJ1-6|TRBV7-2|NA
CAGTSGGASYNSPLHF
TGTGCCGGAACTTCAGGGGGTGCCTCCTATAATTCACCCCTCCACTTT
>TRBD1|TRBJ1-1|TRBV2|NA
CASSEPRDRGNTEAFF
TGTGCCAGCAGTGAACCTCGGGACAGGGGGAACACTGAAGCTTTCTTT
>TRBD2|TRBJ2-7|TRBV7-9|once
CASSLGGLASFEQYF
TGTGCCAGCAGCTTAGGAGGACTAGCGTCGTTCGAGCAGTACTTC
>TRBD2|TRBJ2-1|TRBV11-3|NA
CASSLGLRTRLPNEQFF
TGTGCCAGCAGCTTAGGCTTGCGGACTAGGCTCCCGAATGAGCAGTTCTTC
>NA|TRBJ2-7|TRBV28|NA
CASSSLPPGNSYEQYF
TGTGCCAGCAGTTCCCTTCCACCAGGGAACTCCTACGAGCAGTACTTC
>NA|TRBJ1-2|TRBV30|NA
CAERGAWIYGYTF
TGTGCCGAACGGGGGGCTTGGATCTATGGCTACACCTTC
>NA|TRBJ1-3|TRBV28|few
CASSSGSKDTIYF
TGTGCCAGCAGTTCCGGGTCTAAGGACACCATATATTTT
>NA|TRBJ2-7|TRBV6-5|few
CASARSGALYEQYF
TGTGCCAGCGCTCGATCAGGGGCCCTCTACGAGCAGTACTTC
>TRBD1|TRBJ1-5|TRBV29-1|NA
CSVWGQGLGGQPQHF
TGCAGCGTTTGGGGACAGGGCCTAGGGGGTCAGCCCCAGCATTTT
>TRBD1|TRBJ1-1|TRBV7-6|NA
CASSYRGFTEAFF
TGTGCCAGCAGCTACAGGGGATTCACTGAAGCTTTCTTT
>NA|TRBJ2-3|TRBV7-9|NA
CSSSSSPGDTQYF
TGTTCCAGCAGCTCCTCACCGGGAGATACGCAGTATTTT
>NA|TRBJ2-7|TRBV10-3|once
CAISEPDSGEQYF
TGTGCCATCAGTGAGCCCGACTCGGGAGAGCAGTACTTC
>TRBD2|TRBJ2-2|TRBV28|NA
CASSLSGGAAGELFF
TGTGCCAGCAGTCTGAGCGGGGGGGCCGCCGGGGAGCTGTTTTTT